Sequencing of this TCR beta chain was carried out in a study of T-cell memory formation after mild COVID-19. In the study overall: Clustering of TCRs was largely donor specific. Study-level results: Whereas later expanders leaned CD4+, clones contracting day 15 to 85 showed a balanced CD4/CD8 makeup. Cross-reactive memory apparently joined, as some responding clones appeared in pre-infection memory. Chiefly within CM and EM were the contracting CD4+ clones; CD8+ ones were within EMRA.

A single record per CDR3 protein comes from TCRdb applying MiXCR to the 5' RACE reads. The sample holds 120,000 to 150,000 distinct CDR3 sequences, 6% to 7% seen once. This CDR3 has 15 amino acids. Germline loops: CDR1 MGHDK, CDR2 SYGVNS. V lost 5 bases and J 0 bases, leaving 13 bases between the germline ends. This clonotype was observed at least ten times. The antigen remains unidentified. The sequenced sample was PBMCs or a T cell subset sorted from them (not recorded which). This rearrangement joins TRBV25-1 to TRBJ2-5; D perhaps matches TRBD1 (5 bases). The sequence was collected from an adult woman who had mild COVID-19 (a few samples of this study predate the infection). Cell type and time point are not known. The CDR3 loop is CASSPLTAYQETQYF. Written as DNA, the CDR3 is TGTGCCAGCAGTCCCCTGACAGCCTACCAAGAGACCCAGTACTTC.